One sample yielded the 20 T cell receptor beta chains listed below, sequenced in a study of neoadjuvant anti-PD-1 for oral cavity cancer. The repertoire was sequenced with immunoSEQ multiplex PCR; TCRdb's copy has only in-frame clones and lacks some. This repertoire shows roughly 13,000 clones, roughly 73% found once; its top ten account for approximately 2.8%. Indicated time point: after neoadjuvant nivolumab, at surgical resection. Specimen: PBMCs, collected after nivolumab (anti-PD-1) treatment. These receptors were collected from a person between 35 and 79 years old with oral cavity squamous cell carcinoma.

The chain is built from TRBV5-4 and TRBJ2-2; no clear D gene. This CDR3 contains 15 residues. Between the trimmed V and J ends, which lost 3 bases and 0 bases, there was a span of 9 bases. Germline V gene lookup returns CDR1 SGHNT and CDR2 YYREEE (reference sequence). CDR3 sequence (DNA): TGTGCCAGCAGCTCCGGTGGGGCGAACACCGGGGAGCTGTTTTTT. This gives the protein CASSSGGANTGELFF.

V is TRBV6-1 and J is TRBJ2-7; 9 bases line up with TRBD1. The CDR3 is 15 residues long. J gave up 2 bases and V 6 bases, and 8 bases lay outside the gene matches. Germline V gene data show CDR1 as MNHNS and CDR2 as SASEGT. The CDR3 protein is CASSEGQGLPYEQYF. The CDR3 region has the DNA TGTGCCAGCAGCGAGGGACAGGGTCTGCCCTACGAGCAGTACTTC.

This clone was observed a few times. The chain uses TRBV5-6 and TRBJ1-2; TRBD1 matches at 7 bases. Germline CDR1 SGHDT, CDR2 YYEEEE. V shed 3 bases and J 5 bases; nucleotides not matched to a gene: 7. The CDR3 contains 14 residues. DNA of the CDR3: TGTGCCAGCAGCTCCGACAGGGATTGGTATGGCTACACCTTC. Translated: CASSSDRDWYGYTF. The full variable domain, rest sourced from reference TRBV5-6 and TRBJ1-2, is DAGVTQSPTHLIKTRGQQVTLRCSPKSGHDTVSWYQQALGQGPQFIFQYYEEEERQRGNFPDRFSGHQFPNYSSELNVNALLLGDSALYLCASSSDRDWYGYTFGSGTRLTVV.

The V gene is TRBV10-3, the J gene TRBJ2-5; TRBD2 matches 8 bases. The J segment lost 5 bases and the V segment lost 4 bases, leaving 15 bases of the junction unmatched. Germline-derived CDR1 and CDR2 are ENHRY and SYGVKD. CDR3 size: 17 residues. CDR3 in DNA: TGTGCCATCAGTGGTTCGGCGGGAGGCAGTGGTGGTGAGACCCAGTACTTC. Residues: CAISGSAGGSGGETQYF.

Here the CDR3 reads CASSQDGFGGNAFF. The CDR3 bases are TGTGCCAGCAGCCAAGATGGTTTTGGGGGGAACGCTTTCTTT. The chain has TRBV4-2 and TRBJ1-1; D perhaps matches TRBD1 (5 bases). In germline, CDR1 is LGHNA, CDR2 YNFKEQ. Trimming took off 0 bases at V and 11 bases at J, with 16 bases between the two ends. The CDR3 totals 14 residues.

V and J are TRBV5-6 and TRBJ2-6; possibly TRBD2 for D (6 bases). Germline CDR1 reads SGHDT; CDR2 reads YYEEEE. CDR3 length: 16 amino acids. V was trimmed by 3 bases and J by 3 bases, leaving 13 bases between them. The CDR3 spells CASSSLGAGGANVLTF. The CDR3, as DNA: TGTGCCAGCAGCTCGCTCGGAGCGGGTGGGGCCAACGTCCTGACTTTC.

V is TRBV4-1 and J is TRBJ2-7; 9 bases are a match to TRBD1. Per the germline V gene, CDR1 is MGHRA and CDR2 is YSYEKL. Trimming took 1 base from V and 4 from J; bases not matched to a gene: 2. There are 14 residues in the CDR3. Written as DNA, the CDR3 is TGCGCCAGCAGCCAAGGGACAGGGGTGTACGAGCAGTACTTC. It encodes CASSQGTGVYEQYF.

V gene TRBV7-9 combines with J gene TRBJ2-7, with 7 bases fitting TRBD1. The trim removed 5 bases at V and 0 bases at J, leaving 7 bases unmatched. Per germline, CDR1 SEHNR and CDR2 FQNEAQ (reference sequence). The CDR3 loop spans 15 amino acids. The CDR3 protein is CASSPLSGGSYEQYF. The CDR3 nucleotides read TGTGCCAGCAGCCCGTTGTCAGGGGGCTCCTACGAGCAGTACTTC.

The rearrangement joins TRBV9 to TRBJ2-7; 8 bases align to TRBD2. This CDR3 contains 14 residues. The J segment lost 6 bases and the V segment lost 0 bases, leaving 5 bases of the junction unmatched. Germline V lookup: CDR1 SGDLS, CDR2 YYNGEE. The chain's CDR3 is CASSVGTSLGEQYF. CDR3 nucleotide sequence: TGTGCCAGCAGCGTAGGGACTAGCCTCGGCGAGCAGTACTTC.

CDR3 region: CAIRGDDEKLFF. The CDR3 DNA is TGTGCCATCAGGGGGGACGATGAAAAACTGTTTTTT. The chain couples TRBV10-3 to TRBJ1-4, with D tentatively TRBD1 (5 bases). The CDR3 loop spans 12 amino acids. In germline, CDR1 is ENHRY, CDR2 SYGVKD. The ends were cut back, 6 bases at V and 6 bases at J, with 8 bases in the middle.

The chain links TRBV7-4 to TRBJ1-5; 8 positions match TRBD1. V trimming: 5 bases; J trimming: 0 bases; junction bases outside the gene matches: 21. Germline-derived CDR1 and CDR2 are SGHVT and SQSDAQ. This CDR3 comprises 21 residues. CDR3 DNA sequence: TGTGCCAGCAGCCTCCCCGCAATACGACAGGGGAGGGACCATAGCAATCAGCCCCAGCATTTT. Translation: CASSLPAIRQGRDHSNQPQHF.

The chain employs TRBV2 and TRBJ1-2; no clear D. Trimming removed 4 bases at V and 1 base at J, with 7 bases between. This CDR3 region has 13 residues. Germline values: CDR1 SNHLY, CDR2 FYNNEI. The CDR3 region has the DNA TGTGCCAGCAGTGGGAACAGTAACTATGGCTACACCTTC. This codes for CASSGNSNYGYTF. Full variable domain (rest looked up from reference TRBV2 and TRBJ1-2): EPEVTQTPSHQVTQMGQEVILRCVPISNHLYFYWYRQILGQKVEFLVSFYNNEISEKSEIFDDQFSVERPDGSNFTLKIRSTKLEDSAMYFCASSGNSNYGYTFGSGTRLTVV.

The V gene is TRBV6-6, the J gene TRBJ1-1; 7 positions match TRBD1. V shed 3 bases and J 6 bases; nucleotides not matched to a gene: 4. Germline CDR1 reads MNHNY; CDR2 reads SVGAGI (reference sequence). The CDR3 contains 13 residues. As DNA, the CDR3 is TGTGCCAGCAGTTATGGTGGGACAGCTGAAGCTTTCTTT. It specifies CASSYGGTAEAFF.

Here the CDR3 DNA reads TGCAGTGCTAGCCCCCTTATAGGTTTCTTT. Translated, it gives CSASPLIGFF. This sequence joins TRBV20-1 and TRBJ1-1; D not certain. The germline CDR1 and CDR2 sequences are DFQATT and SNEGSKA (reference sequence). V shed 3 bases and J shed 13 bases, with 12 bases lying between them. The CDR3 has 10 amino acids.

A few counts support this clone. The rearrangement joins TRBV19 to TRBJ1-1, with TRBD1 matching 10 bases. With V trimmed by 4 bases and J by 0 bases, 8 bases remained unmatched. Per the germline V gene, CDR1 is LNHDA and CDR2 is SQIVND (reference sequence). The CDR3 runs 17 residues. The CDR3 region has the DNA TGTGCCAGTAGTACCGGGACAGGGGATGCCATGAACACTGAAGCTTTCTTT. Protein: CASSTGTGDAMNTEAFF.

CDR3 in DNA: TGTGCCAGCAGCTTCCGGGGCGGGGAGACCCAGTACTTC. This codes for CASSFRGGETQYF. The V call is TRBV7-2, the J call TRBJ2-5; D might be TRBD1 or TRBD2, each matching 5 bases. With 3 bases removed from V and 5 bases from J, the gap between germline ends came to 10 bases. CDR1 and CDR2 (germline): SGHTA, FQGNSA. This CDR3 region has 13 residues.

V is TRBV25-1 and J is TRBJ2-3; TRBD1 matches 7 bases. The V gene end was trimmed by 4 bases and the J gene end by 3 bases; junction bases not matched to a gene: 4. This CDR3 spans 14 amino acids. Germline V gene data show CDR1 as MGHDK and CDR2 as SYGVNS. The CDR3 DNA is TGTGCCAGCAGTGTCACAGGGGCGACAGATACGCAGTATTTT. Its translation is CASSVTGATDTQYF.

The chain recombines TRBV9 with TRBJ2-1, with D possibly called TRBD1 or TRBD2 (6 bases each). Trimming pared 4 bases from V and 8 bases from J, leaving 16 bases between. CDR1 SGDLS and CDR2 YYNGEE come from the germline V gene. This CDR3 comprises 14 residues. CDR3 amino acids: CASSPQVGGDEQFF. The CDR3 DNA is TGTGCCAGCAGCCCCCAAGTGGGGGGCGATGAGCAGTTCTTC.

V usage is TRBV7-9 and J usage is TRBJ2-7, with a tentative D call TRBD2 (5 bases). The V gene's germline CDR1 is SEHNR and CDR2 FQNEAQ (reference sequence). V dropped 5 bases and J dropped 4 bases, with 9 bases sitting between them. The CDR3 has 12 amino acids. This CDR3 reads CASSPGDYEQYF. CDR3 sequence (DNA): TGTGCCAGCAGCCCCGGGGATTACGAGCAGTACTTC. The full variable domain, rest sourced from reference TRBV7-9 and TRBJ2-7, is DTGVSQNPRHKITKRGQNVTFRCDPISEHNRLYWYRQTLGQGPEFLTYFQNEAQLEKSRLLSDRFSAERPKGSFSTLEIQRTEQGDSAMYLCASSPGDYEQYFGPGTRLTVT.

The V and J genes are TRBV30 and TRBJ1-4, with a weak D call TRBD1 (5 bases). CDR3 length: 15 amino acids. The germline V gene encodes CDR1 GTSNPN and CDR2 SVGIG (reference sequence). The V gene lost 5 bases and the J gene lost 1 base, with 14 bases spanning the gap. The CDR3 DNA reads TGTGCCTGGGGTGACAGTATAAAAACTAATGAAAAACTGTTTTTT. Protein sequence: CAWGDSIKTNEKLFF.